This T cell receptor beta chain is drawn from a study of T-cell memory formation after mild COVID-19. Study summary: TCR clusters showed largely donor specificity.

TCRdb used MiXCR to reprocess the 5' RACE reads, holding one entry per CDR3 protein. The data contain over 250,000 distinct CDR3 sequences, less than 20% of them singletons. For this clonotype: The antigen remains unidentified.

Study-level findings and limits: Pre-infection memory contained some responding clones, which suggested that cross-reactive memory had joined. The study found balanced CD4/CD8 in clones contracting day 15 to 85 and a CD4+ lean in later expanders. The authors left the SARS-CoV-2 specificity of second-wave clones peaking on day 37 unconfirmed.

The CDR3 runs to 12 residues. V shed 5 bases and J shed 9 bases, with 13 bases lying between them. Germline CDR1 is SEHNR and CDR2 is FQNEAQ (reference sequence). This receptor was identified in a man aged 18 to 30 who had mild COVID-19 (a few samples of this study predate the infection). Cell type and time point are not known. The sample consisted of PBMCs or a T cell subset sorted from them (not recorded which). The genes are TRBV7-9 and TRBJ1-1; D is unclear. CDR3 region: CASSEGKSKAFF. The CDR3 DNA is TGTGCCAGCAGCGAGGGTAAGAGTAAAGCTTTCTTT.